The rows below give T cell receptor beta chains drawn from one sample of a study of blood T cells in healthy people across ages. TCRdb passed the 5' RACE reads through MiXCR, listing each CDR3 protein once. The sample yields hundreds of thousands of distinct CDR3 sequences, less than 45% seen once. The sample was blood. The receptors were sampled from a man aged 80 or over in good health. Both conserved end residues are trimmed from each CDR3.

v_gene: TRBV29-1
CDR3aa: SVRVKTYNEQF

v_gene: TRBV11-3
CDR3aa: ASSPAAGESLNEQF

v_gene: TRBV6-2/TRBV6-3
CDR3aa: ASSYGSGRASNEQF

v_gene: TRBV12-3/TRBV12-4
CDR3aa: ASSLRSPSGTQY

v_gene: TRBV14
CDR3aa: ASSQPRQGAFYEQY

v_gene: TRBV11-1
CDR3aa: ASSLGWNQEAQY

v_gene: TRBV6-5
CDR3aa: ASSYIGNTGELF

v_gene: TRBV10-3
CDR3aa: ASGPREVGTEAF

v_gene: TRBV25-1
CDR3aa: ASGFPRRTGRCTDTQY

v_gene: TRBV7-7
CDR3aa: ASSPSALLNNEQF